The source of this TCR beta chain is a study of cytomegalovirus exposure and HLA in healthy donors. General study results and limits: When analyzed later, a missense DCLRE1C variant was found to be linked to TCR beta V- and J-gene trimming.

Looked up from germline, CDR1 is MNHEY and CDR2 is SVGAGI. There are 14 residues in the CDR3. Trimming took 2 bases from V and 0 from J, leaving 8 bases between them. As to this clone: The antigen is undetermined.

PCR involved 60 Vbeta and 13 Jbeta primers. Produced via immunoSEQ multiplex PCR; TCRdb's table is partial and in-frame only. The sample has 130,000 or so clones; less than 75% are singletons. The TCR originated in a middle-aged woman in good health and CMV-seropositive. Sequencing was performed on PBMCs. V usage is TRBV6-5 and J usage is TRBJ2-7; D gene ambiguous. CDR3 amino acids: CASSYGPTSYEQYF. The CDR3 DNA reads TGTGCCAGCAGTTACGGGCCGACCTCCTACGAGCAGTACTTC.